Sequencing of this T cell receptor beta chain was carried out in a study of blood T cell repertoires in COVID-19. At the level of the study: Sites across the United States, Italy and Spain contributed samples from acute and convalescent COVID-19. Sources were T cells, B-cell-depleted T cells, or PBMCs; the material itself was cDNA or gDNA.

Per the original data handling: For nucleated cells, counts were estimated from reference gene primer amplification. Sequenced by immunoSEQ multiplex PCR; TCRdb stores in-frame clones only, minus some. D and trimming were read from the DNA, whereas the V and J calls and clone size are those reported in that table. The data show about 260,000 clones, with about 87% seen just once and 3.5% to 4.5% held by the top ten. The sequence was obtained from a middle-aged woman with acute or convalescent COVID-19. What was sequenced was peripheral blood.

The chain's CDR3 is CAWRGQHTNEKLFF. The CDR3 DNA reads TGTGCCTGGAGGGGACAACATACTAATGAAAAACTGTTTTTT. This chain uses TRBV30 with TRBJ1-4, with a tentative D call TRBD1 (6 bases). Germline CDR1 is GTSNPN and CDR2 is SVGIG (reference sequence). Trimming cost V 3 bases and J 2 bases, with 10 bases left between them. The CDR3 spans 14 residues.